The source of this T cell receptor (beta chain) is a study of vaccination effects on CD4 cells after COVID-19. About this clone itself: Its antigen is undetermined.

CDR3 size: 17 residues. V dropped 0 bases and J dropped 1; count of bases not matched to a gene: 7. The germline V gene encodes CDR1 LNHNV and CDR2 YYDKDF (reference sequence). Sequencing followed a ViraFEST assay step that expanded antigen-specific CD4+ T cells with viral peptide pools. With roughly 10 days of culture completed, CD4+ T cells were isolated. PCR-confirmed SARS-CoV-2 infection occurred in the person between March and December 2020. The protocol was immunoSEQ multiplex PCR, while the TCRdb copy is restricted to in-frame clones and leaves out a portion. The table includes tens of thousands of clones, around 69% detected once.

This receptor was taken from a human donor who had a prior SARS-CoV-2 infection. The V and J genes are TRBV15 and TRBJ2-3; 7 bases agree with TRBD1. This specimen was CD4+ T cells from PBMCs cultured with SARS-CoV-2 spike peptides, taken before COVID-19 vaccination. The CDR3 DNA follows: TGTGCCACCAGCAGAGATGTACGACAGGGAGGCACAGATACGCAGTATTTT. Its translation is CATSRDVRQGGTDTQYF. Combining the CDR3 with reference TRBV15 and TRBJ2-3 gives the whole variable domain DAMVIQNPRYQVTQFGKPVTLSCSQTLNHNVMYWYQQKSSQAPKLLFHYYDKDFNNEADTPDNFQSRRPNTSFCFLDIRSPGLGDTAMYLCATSRDVRQGGTDTQYFGPGTRLTVL.